These 4 T cell receptor beta chains share one sample of origin, sequenced in a study of T cell responses to AZD1222 COVID-19 vaccine. Profiled with immunoSEQ multiplex PCR; TCRdb holds only in-frame clones, not every one. The sample shows approximately 180,000 clones, approximately 92% of them seen only once. Sequenced here: peripheral blood, sampled on day 0 of AZD1222 vaccination. The receptors here all came from an adult in good health.

The J gene is TRBJ1-6, the V gene TRBV30; 9 bases line up with TRBD1. Germline V gene sequence: CDR1 GTSNPN, CDR2 SVGIG (reference sequence). The CDR3 is made up of 20 amino acids. The junction had 21 bases not matched to a gene; V was cut back by 0 bases and J by 9 bases. The CDR3 here is CAWSVERVPGQGRIVSPLHF. In DNA, the CDR3 is TGTGCCTGGAGTGTAGAAAGGGTTCCAGGACAGGGGAGAATAGTTTCACCCCTCCACTTT. The full variable domain, its missing parts supplied by reference TRBV30 and TRBJ1-6, is SQTIHQWPATLVQPVGSPLSLECTVEGTSNPNLYWYRQAAGRGLQLLFYSVGIGQISSEVPQNLSASRPQDRQFILSSKKLLLSDSGFYLCAWSVERVPGQGRIVSPLHFGNGTRLTVT.

This clone was seen a single time. The rearrangement joins TRBV19 to TRBJ1-1, with 10 bases that match TRBD1. The CDR3 sequence is 16 residues long. CDR1 and CDR2 from the germline V gene are LNHDA and SQIVND (reference sequence). Losses at the gene ends were 6 bases for V and 3 bases for J; bases not matched to a gene: 10. The CDR3 is CASRIRPTGGHTEAFF. CDR3 DNA: TGTGCCAGTAGAATAAGGCCGACAGGGGGCCACACTGAAGCTTTCTTT.

The chain is built from TRBV28 and TRBJ1-1, with TRBD1 as a possible D gene (5 bases). CDR3 length equals 13 residues. V gave up 4 bases and J gave up 7 bases, with 13 bases separating them. CDR1 and CDR2 (germline): MDHEN, SYDVKM. The CDR3 DNA is TGTGCCAGCAGTTCTAGACTCAGGGTTGAAGCTTTCTTT. Its translation: CASSSRLRVEAFF.

The chain carries TRBV30 and TRBJ1-5, with D uncertain. The CDR3 length is 14 residues. Trimming removed 4 bases from V and 2 bases from J, with 12 bases in between. Germline CDR1 GTSNPN, CDR2 SVGIG (reference sequence). CDR3 sequence reads: CAWTPTHRNQPQHF. In nucleotides, the CDR3 is TGTGCCTGGACTCCGACCCACCGCAATCAGCCCCAGCATTTT.